This T cell receptor (beta chain) was captured in a study of blood T cell repertoires in COVID-19 (dated by TCRdb to the early 2020s). Regarding the complete study: Samples from collaborators originated in the United States, Italy and Spain and spanned both the acute and convalescent phases of COVID-19. The material from the prospective study consisted of cDNA or gDNA derived from T cells, B-cell-depleted T cells, or PBMCs. Deeply sampled blood TCRbeta repertoires from subjects exposed to, actively infected with, or recovered from COVID-19 were included in the dataset. A freely available public database, intended as a resource for researchers studying the immune response to SARS-CoV-2, is where the repertoires were released. The samples were drawn from two sources: the first 160 participants of the ongoing ImmuneRACE study, and fewer than 1,500 subjects contributed by 6 global collaborators. A de-identified subject ID, COVID-19 status, age in years and sex were almost always included in the sample metadata. Where HLA class I and class II types were available, the types were taken from metadata supplied by the sample provider, not from assay-based typing.

Broader findings and caveats from the paper: Clinical and demographic metadata were provided uncurated, with the amount varying by source and participant.

TCRbeta CDR3 regions were amplified from genomic DNA by means of the immunoSEQ Assay, a bias-controlled multiplex PCR. Regarding the original processing steps: The number of nucleated cells in each sample was estimated from the amplification of reference gene primers within the assay. To quantify the absolute abundance of each unique TCRbeta CDR3 rearrangement, sequence reads were collapsed and filtered. For each sample, productive Simpson clonality was calculated as the square root of Simpson's diversity index over productive rearrangements. TCRdb took this table from immuneACCESS and kept in-frame rearrangements with V and J called. Such tables lack part of the clones; where checked against another copy, unresolved V genes explain under half of the gap, and the rest is unexplained. The D gene and trimming were derived from the DNA, and the V and J assignments and clone size from that table. The sample table shows 150,000 or so clones, and over 75% are seen once. The ten largest clones represent approximately 1.3% of the sample.

Participants in the prospective study were aged roughly 18 to 100 years, lived in about two dozen United States geographic areas, and enrolled through a virtual design. Cohort assignment in the prospective study relied on participant-reported clinical history from a screening survey and a study questionnaire. Mobile phlebotomists in the prospective study collected whole blood, serum and a nasopharyngeal or oropharyngeal swab from every participant. Prospective study participants could optionally give additional blood draws and questionnaires over an approximately two-month period. Prospective study blood samples were shipped either frozen or at room temperature before DNA extraction. Concerning this clone: What antigen it recognizes has not been identified. The record has no base qualities; no much larger clone is one base away.

CDR1 LGHDT and CDR2 YNNKEL were looked up in the germline V gene (reference sequence). The germline ends are 5 bases apart after V is trimmed by 5 bases and J by 1 base. The CDR3 runs 12 amino acids, cysteine and phenylalanine included. The retained sequence is limited to the CDR3, 36 bases, with the frame set at the first base. The chain links TRBV3-1 (or the pseudogene TRBV3-2) with TRBJ1-1; the D region possibly corresponds to TRBD1 (5 bases align). The TCR sequence derives from a woman in her twenties or thirties with acute COVID-19. Sample: PBMCs or T cells enriched from blood (not recorded which). DNA sequence: TGTGCCAGCAGCAGGGGGAACACTGAAGCTTTCTTT. Translated, this is CASSRGNTEAFF.